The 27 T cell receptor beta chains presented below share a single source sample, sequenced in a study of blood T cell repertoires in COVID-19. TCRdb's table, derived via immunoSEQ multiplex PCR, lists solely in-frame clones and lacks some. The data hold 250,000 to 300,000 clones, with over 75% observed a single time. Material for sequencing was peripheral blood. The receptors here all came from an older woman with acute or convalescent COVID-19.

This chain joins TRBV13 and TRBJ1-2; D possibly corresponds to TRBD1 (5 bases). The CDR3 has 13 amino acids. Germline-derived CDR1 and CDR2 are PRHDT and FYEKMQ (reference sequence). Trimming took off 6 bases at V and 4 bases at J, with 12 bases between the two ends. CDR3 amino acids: CASSSGGSYGYTF. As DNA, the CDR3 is TGTGCCAGCAGTAGCGGGGGGAGCTATGGCTACACCTTC.

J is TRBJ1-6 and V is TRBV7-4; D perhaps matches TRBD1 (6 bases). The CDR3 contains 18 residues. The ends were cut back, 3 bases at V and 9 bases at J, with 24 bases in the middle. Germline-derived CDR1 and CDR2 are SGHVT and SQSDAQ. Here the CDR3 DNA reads TGTGCCAGCAGCTTGGGAGTGTCACCTACAGGGTGGGGTTCACCCCTCCACTTT. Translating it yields CASSLGVSPTGWGSPLHF.

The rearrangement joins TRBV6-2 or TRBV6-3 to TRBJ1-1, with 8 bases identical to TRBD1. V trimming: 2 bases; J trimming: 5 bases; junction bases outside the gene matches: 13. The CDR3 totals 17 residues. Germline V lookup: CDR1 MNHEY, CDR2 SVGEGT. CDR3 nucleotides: TGTGCCAGCAGTTACCCCCCAGGGAGCAGGGGGCGTACTGAAGCTTTCTTT. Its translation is CASSYPPGSRGRTEAFF.

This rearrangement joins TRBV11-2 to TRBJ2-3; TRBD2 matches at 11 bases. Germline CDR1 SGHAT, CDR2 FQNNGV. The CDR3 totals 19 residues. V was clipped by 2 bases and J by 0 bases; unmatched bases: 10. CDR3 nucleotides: TGTGCCAGCAGCTTATCGTGGACTAGCGGGTTACGCAGCACAGATACGCAGTATTTT. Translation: CASSLSWTSGLRSTDTQYF.

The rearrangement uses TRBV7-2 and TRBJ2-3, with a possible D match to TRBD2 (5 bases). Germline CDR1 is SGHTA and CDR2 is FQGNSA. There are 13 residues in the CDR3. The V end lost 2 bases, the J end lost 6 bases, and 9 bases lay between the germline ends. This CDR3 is CASSLRRGDTQYF. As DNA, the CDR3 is TGTGCCAGCAGCTTAAGGCGAGGGGATACGCAGTATTTT.

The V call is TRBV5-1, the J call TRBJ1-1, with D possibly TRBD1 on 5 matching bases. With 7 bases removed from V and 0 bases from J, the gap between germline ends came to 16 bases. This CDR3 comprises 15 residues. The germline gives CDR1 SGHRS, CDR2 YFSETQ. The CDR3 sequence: CASGIGRGMNTEAFF. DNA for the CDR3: TGCGCCAGCGGAATTGGGAGGGGAATGAACACTGAAGCTTTCTTT.

The CDR3 spells CASSGQGNQPQHF. The CDR3 coding sequence is TGTGCCAGCAGCGGACAGGGCAATCAGCCCCAGCATTTT. The chain couples TRBV3-1 (or the pseudogene TRBV3-2) to TRBJ1-5; 7 bases fit TRBD1. The CDR3 totals 13 residues. Germline-derived CDR1 and CDR2 are LGHDT and YNNKEL (reference sequence). The J segment lost 2 bases and the V segment lost 5 bases, leaving 0 bases of the junction unmatched.

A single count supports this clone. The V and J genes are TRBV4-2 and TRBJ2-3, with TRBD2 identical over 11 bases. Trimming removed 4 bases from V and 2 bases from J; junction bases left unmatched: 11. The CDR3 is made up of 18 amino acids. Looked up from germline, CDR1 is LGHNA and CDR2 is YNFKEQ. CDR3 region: CASSPDIRTSGYTDTQYF. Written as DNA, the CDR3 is TGTGCCAGCAGCCCTGATATTCGGACTAGCGGGTACACAGATACGCAGTATTTT.

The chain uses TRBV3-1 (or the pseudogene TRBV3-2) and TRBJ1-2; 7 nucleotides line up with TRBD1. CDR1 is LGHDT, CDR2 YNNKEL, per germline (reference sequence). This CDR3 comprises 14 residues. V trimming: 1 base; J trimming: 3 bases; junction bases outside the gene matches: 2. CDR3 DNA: TGTGCCAGCAGCCAAGGCAGGGGGGACTATGGCTACACCTTC. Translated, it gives CASSQGRGDYGYTF.

CDR3 sequence reads: CASRAELNTEAFF. CDR3 nucleotides: TGTGCCAGCAGGGCGGAGTTGAACACTGAAGCTTTCTTT. The rearrangement joins TRBV2 to TRBJ1-1; D is unclear. This CDR3 contains 13 residues. The V end lost 6 bases, the J end lost 0 bases, and 8 bases lay between the germline ends. CDR1 and CDR2 from the germline V gene are SNHLY and FYNNEI.

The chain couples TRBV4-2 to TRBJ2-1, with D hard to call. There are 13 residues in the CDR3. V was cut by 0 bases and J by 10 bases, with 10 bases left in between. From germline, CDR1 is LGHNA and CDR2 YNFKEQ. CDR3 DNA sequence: TGTGCCAGCAGCCAAGATCGAGTGAGAGAGCAGTTCTTC. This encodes CASSQDRVREQFF.

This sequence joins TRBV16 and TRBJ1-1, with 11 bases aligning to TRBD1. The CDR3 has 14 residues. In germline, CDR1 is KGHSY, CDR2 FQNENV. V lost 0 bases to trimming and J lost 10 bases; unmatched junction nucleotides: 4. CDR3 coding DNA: TGTGCCAGCAGCCAATCGGGACAGGGGGTAGGAGCTTTCTTT. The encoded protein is CASSQSGQGVGAFF.

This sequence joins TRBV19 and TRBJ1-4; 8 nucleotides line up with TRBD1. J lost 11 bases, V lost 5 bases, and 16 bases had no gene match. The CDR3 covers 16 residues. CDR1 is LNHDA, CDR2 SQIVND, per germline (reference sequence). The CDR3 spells CASSPRTGSYAEKLFF. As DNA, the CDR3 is TGTGCCAGTAGTCCCAGGACAGGGTCTTATGCTGAGAAACTGTTTTTT.

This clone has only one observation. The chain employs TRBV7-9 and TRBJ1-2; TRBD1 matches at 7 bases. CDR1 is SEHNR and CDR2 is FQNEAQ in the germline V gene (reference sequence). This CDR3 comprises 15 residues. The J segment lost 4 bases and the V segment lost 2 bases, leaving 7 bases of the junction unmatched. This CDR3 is CASSLTDRSGYGYTF. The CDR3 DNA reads TGTGCCAGCAGCTTAACGGACAGGTCAGGCTATGGCTACACCTTC.

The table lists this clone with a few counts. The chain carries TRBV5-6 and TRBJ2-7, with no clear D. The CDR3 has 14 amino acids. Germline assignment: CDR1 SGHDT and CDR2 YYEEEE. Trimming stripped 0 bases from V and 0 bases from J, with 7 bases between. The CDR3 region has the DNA TGTGCCAGCAGCTTGGACTCGTTCTCCTACGAGCAGTACTTC. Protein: CASSLDSFSYEQYF.

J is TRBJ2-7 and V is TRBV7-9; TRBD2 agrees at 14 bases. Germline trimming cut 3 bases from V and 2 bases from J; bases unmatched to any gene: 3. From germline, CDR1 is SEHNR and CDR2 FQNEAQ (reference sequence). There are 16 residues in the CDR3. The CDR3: CASSLGLAGATYEQYF. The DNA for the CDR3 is TGTGCCAGCAGCTTGGGACTAGCGGGGGCTACCTACGAGCAGTACTTC.

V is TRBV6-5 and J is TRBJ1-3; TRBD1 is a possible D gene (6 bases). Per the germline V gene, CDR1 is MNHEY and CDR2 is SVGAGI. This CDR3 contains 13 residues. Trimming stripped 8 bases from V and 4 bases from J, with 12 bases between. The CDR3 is CASEGVEGNTIYF. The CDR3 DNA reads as TGTGCCAGCGAGGGGGTAGAGGGAAACACCATATATTTT.

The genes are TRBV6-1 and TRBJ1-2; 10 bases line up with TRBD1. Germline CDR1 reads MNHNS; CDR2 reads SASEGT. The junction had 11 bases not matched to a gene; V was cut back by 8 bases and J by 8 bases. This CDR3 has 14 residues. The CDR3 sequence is CASATRDRGLGYTF. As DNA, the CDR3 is TGTGCCAGCGCTACCCGGGACAGGGGTTTGGGCTACACCTTC.

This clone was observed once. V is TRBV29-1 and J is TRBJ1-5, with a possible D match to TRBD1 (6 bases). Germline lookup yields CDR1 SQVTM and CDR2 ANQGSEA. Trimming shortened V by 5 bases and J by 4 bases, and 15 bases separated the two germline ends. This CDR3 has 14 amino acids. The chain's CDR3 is CSVNAGTNNQPQHF. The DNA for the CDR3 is TGCAGCGTTAACGCCGGGACAAATAATCAGCCCCAGCATTTT.

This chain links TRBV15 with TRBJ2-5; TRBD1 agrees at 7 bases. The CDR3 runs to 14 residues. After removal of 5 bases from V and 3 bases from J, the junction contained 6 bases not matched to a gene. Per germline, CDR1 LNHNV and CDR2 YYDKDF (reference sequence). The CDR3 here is CATSPRTGKETQYF. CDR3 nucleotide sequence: TGTGCCACCAGCCCGCGGACAGGTAAAGAGACCCAGTACTTC.

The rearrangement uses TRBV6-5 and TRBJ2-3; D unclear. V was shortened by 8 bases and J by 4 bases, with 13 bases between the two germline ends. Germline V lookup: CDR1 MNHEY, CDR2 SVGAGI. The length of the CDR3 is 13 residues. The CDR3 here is CASARSLPDTQYF. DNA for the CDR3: TGTGCCAGCGCGAGGTCGTTACCAGATACGCAGTATTTT.

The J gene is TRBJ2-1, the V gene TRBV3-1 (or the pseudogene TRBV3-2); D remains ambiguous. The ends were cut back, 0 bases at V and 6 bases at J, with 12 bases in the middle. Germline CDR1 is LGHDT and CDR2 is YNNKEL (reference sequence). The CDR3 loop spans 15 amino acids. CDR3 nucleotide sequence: TGTGCCAGCAGCCAAGATGGCTTAAGTGGCAATGAGCAGTTCTTC. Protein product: CASSQDGLSGNEQFF.

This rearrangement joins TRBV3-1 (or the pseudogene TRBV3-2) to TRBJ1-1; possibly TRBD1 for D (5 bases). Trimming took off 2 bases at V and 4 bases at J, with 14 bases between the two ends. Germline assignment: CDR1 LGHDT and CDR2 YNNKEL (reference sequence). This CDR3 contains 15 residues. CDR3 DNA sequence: TGTGCCAGCAGCCAAATGCGACAGTCTGGCACTGAAGCTTTCTTT. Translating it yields CASSQMRQSGTEAFF.

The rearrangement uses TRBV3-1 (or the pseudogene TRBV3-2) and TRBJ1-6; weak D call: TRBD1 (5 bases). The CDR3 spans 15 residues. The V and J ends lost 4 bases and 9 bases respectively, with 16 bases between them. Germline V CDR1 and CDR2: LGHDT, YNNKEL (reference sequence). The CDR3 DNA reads TGTGCCAGCAGCCGGATTTCCCAGGGTAGTTCACCCCTCCACTTT. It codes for CASSRISQGSSPLHF.

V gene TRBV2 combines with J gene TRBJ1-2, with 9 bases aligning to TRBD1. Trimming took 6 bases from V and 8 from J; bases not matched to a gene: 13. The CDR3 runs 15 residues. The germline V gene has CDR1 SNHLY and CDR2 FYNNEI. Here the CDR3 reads CASSPRTGAGAGYTF. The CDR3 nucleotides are TGTGCCAGCAGCCCCCGGACAGGGGCGGGGGCGGGCTACACCTTC.

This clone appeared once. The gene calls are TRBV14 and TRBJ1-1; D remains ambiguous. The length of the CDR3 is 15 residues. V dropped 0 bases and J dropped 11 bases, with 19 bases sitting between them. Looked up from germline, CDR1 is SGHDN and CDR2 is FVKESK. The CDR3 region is CASSQDPGFLKGAFF. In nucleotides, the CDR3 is TGTGCCAGCAGCCAAGATCCGGGGTTCCTCAAAGGGGCTTTCTTT.

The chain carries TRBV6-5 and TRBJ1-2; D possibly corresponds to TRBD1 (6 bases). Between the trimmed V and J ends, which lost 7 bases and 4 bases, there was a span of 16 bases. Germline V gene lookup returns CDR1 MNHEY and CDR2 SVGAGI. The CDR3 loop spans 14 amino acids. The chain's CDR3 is CASTVPRGVYGYTF. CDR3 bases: TGTGCCAGCACCGTACCCAGGGGAGTCTATGGCTACACCTTC.